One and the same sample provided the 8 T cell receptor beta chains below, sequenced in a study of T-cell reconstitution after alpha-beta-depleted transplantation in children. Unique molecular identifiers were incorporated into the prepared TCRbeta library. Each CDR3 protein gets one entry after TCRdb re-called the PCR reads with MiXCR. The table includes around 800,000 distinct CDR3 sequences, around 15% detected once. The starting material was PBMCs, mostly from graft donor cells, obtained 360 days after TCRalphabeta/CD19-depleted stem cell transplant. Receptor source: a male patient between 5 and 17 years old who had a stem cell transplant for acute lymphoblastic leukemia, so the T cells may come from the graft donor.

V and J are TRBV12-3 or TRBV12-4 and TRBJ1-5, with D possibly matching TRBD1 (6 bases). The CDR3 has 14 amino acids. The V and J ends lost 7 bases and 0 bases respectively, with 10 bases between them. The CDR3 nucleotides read TGTGCCAGCAACCCGACAGGTAGCAATCAGCCCCAGCATTTT. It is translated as CASNPTGSNQPQHF.

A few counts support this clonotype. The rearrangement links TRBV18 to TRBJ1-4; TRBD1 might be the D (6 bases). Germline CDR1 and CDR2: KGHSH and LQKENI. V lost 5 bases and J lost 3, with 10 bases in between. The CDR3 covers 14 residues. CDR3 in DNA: TGTGCCAGCTCAGAACAGGGCGCTAATGAAAAACTGTTTTTT. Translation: CASSEQGANEKLFF.

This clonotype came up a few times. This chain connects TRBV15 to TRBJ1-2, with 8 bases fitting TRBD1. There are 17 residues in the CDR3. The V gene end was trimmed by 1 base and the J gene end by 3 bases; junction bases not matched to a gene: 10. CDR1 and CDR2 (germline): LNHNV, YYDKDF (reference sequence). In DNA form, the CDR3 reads TGTGCCACCAGCAGAGCTGGCTGGGGACAGGCTTACTATGGCTACACCTTC. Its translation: CATSRAGWGQAYYGYTF.

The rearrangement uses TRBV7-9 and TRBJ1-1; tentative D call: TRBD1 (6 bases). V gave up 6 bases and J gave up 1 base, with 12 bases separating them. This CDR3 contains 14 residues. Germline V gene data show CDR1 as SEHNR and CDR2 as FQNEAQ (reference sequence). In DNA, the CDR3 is TGTGCCAGCAGACCCTCGACAGGGAACACTGAAGCTTTCTTT. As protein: CASRPSTGNTEAFF.

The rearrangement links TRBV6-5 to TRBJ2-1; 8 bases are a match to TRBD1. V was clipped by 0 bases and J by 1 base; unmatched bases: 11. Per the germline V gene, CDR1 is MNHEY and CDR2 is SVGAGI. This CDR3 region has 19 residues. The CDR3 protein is CASSYSARIWTGSYNEQFF. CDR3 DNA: TGTGCCAGCAGTTACTCAGCACGCATATGGACAGGGTCCTACAATGAGCAGTTCTTC.

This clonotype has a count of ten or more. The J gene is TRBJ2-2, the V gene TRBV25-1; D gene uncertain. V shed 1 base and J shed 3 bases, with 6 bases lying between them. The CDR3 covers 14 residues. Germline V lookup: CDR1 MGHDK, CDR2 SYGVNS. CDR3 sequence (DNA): TGTGCCAGCAGTGAATTCACGGACACCGGGGAGCTGTTTTTT. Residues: CASSEFTDTGELFF. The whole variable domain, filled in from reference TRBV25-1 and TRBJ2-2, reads EADIYQTPRYLVIGTGKKITLECSQTMGHDKMYWYQQDPGMELHLIHYSYGVNSTEKGDLSSESTVSRIRTEHFPLTLESARPSHTSQYLCASSEFTDTGELFFGEGSRLTVL.

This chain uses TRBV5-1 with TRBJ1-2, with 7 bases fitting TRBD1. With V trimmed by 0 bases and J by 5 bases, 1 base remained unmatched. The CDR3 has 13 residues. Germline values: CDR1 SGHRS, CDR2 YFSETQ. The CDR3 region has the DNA TGCGCCAGCAGCTTGGGGGACAGATATGGCTACACCTTC. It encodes CASSLGDRYGYTF.

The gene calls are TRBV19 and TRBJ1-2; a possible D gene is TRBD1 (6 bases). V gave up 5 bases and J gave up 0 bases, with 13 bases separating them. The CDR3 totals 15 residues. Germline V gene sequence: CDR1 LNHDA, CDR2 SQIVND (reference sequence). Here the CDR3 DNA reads TGTGCCAGTAGTCTACAGGGATTCTCTAACTATGGCTACACCTTC. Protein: CASSLQGFSNYGYTF.